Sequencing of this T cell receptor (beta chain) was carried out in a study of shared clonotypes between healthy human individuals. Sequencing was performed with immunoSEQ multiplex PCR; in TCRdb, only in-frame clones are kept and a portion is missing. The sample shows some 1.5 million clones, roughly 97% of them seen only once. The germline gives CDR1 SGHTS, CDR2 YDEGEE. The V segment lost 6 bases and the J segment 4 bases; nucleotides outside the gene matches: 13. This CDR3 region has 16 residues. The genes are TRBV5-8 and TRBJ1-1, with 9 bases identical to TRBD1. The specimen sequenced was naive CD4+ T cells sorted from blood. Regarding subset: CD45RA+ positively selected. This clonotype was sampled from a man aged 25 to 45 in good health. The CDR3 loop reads CASTLQGAARGTEAFF. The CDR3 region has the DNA TGTGCCAGCACCTTACAGGGGGCGGCCCGTGGCACTGAAGCTTTCTTT.